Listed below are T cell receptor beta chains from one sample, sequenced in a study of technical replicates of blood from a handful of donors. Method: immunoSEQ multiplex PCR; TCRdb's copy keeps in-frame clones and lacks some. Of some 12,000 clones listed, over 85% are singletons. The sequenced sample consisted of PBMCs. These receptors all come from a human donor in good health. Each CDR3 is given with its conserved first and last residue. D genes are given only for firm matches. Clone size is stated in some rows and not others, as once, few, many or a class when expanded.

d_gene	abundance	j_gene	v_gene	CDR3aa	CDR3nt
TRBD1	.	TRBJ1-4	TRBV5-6	CASSLLGDRSEKLFF	TGTGCCAGCAGCCTCCTCGGGGACAGGAGCGAAAAACTGTTTTTT
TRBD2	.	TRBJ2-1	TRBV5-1	CASSLEGTSDGNEQFF	TGCGCCAGCAGCTTGGAAGGGACTAGCGATGGCAATGAGCAGTTCTTC
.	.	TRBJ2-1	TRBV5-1	CASSVGPSGNEQFF	TGCGCCAGCAGCGTGGGACCGAGCGGCAATGAGCAGTTCTTC
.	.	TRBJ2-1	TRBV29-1	CSVPSGVSSYNEQFF	TGCAGCGTTCCCTCGGGGGTAAGCTCCTACAATGAGCAGTTCTTC
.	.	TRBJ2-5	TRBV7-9	CASSTMTRAPRNF	TGTGCCAGCAGCACTATGACGCGGGCCCCAAGGAACTTC
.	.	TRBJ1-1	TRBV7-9	CASSLGYQGEAFF	TGTGCCAGCAGCTTAGGGTACCAGGGAGAAGCTTTCTTT
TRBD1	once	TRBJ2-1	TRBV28	CASSLLTGTGVSSEQFF	TGTGCCAGCAGTTTACTCACCGGGACAGGGGTTTCCAGTGAGCAGTTCTTC
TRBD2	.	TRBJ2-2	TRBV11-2	CASSHRLAPNTGELFF	TGTGCCAGCAGCCACCGACTAGCACCGAACACCGGGGAGCTGTTTTTT
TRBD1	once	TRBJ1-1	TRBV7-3	CASSQDRGDTEAFF	TGTGCCAGCAGCCAGGACAGGGGGGACACTGAAGCTTTCTTT
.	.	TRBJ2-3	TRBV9	CASSAYGSGSTDTQYF	TGTGCCAGCAGCGCCTATGGTAGCGGAAGCACAGATACGCAGTATTTT
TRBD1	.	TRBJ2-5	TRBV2	CASSEQGEETQYF	TGTGCCAGCAGTGAACAGGGGGAGGAGACCCAGTACTTC
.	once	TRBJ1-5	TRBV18	CASSPEAVNQPQHF	TGTGCCAGCTCACCAGAGGCGGTAAATCAGCCCCAGCATTTT
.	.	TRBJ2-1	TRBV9	CASSVVPQGSNEQFF	TGTGCCAGCAGCGTAGTTCCTCAGGGGTCCAATGAGCAGTTCTTC
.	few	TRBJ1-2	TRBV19	CASSPRQLGYTF	TGTGCCAGTAGTCCAAGACAATTAGGCTACACCTTC
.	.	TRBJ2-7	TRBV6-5	CASSLSGTPREQYF	TGTGCCAGCAGTTTGTCCGGGACACCAAGGGAGCAGTACTTC
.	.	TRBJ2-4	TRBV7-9	CASSSFRQNIQYF	TGTGCCAGCAGCTCATTTCGCCAGAACATTCAGTACTTC
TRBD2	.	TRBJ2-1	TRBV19	CASISSAGFYNEQFF	TGTGCCAGTATCTCCTCAGCGGGATTTTACAATGAGCAGTTCTTC
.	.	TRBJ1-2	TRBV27	CASSPLGGSYGYTF	TGTGCCAGCAGTCCCCTGGGGGGTAGCTATGGCTACACCTTC
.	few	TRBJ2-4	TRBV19	CASSMDLDWKNIQYF	TGTGCCAGTAGTATGGATCTGGACTGGAAAAACATTCAGTACTTC
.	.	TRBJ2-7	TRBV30	CAWSVGGSSYEQYF	TGTGCCTGGAGTGTTGGGGGGAGCTCCTACGAGCAGTACTTC
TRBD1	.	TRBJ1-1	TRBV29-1	CSVYGQGRAFF	TGCAGCGTTTATGGACAGGGCCGAGCTTTCTTT
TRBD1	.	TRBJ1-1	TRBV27	CASSLGQVGTEAFF	TGTGCCAGCAGTTTGGGACAGGTGGGCACTGAAGCTTTCTTT
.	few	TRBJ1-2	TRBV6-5	CASSDRFYGYTF	TGTGCCAGCAGCGACAGGTTCTATGGCTACACCTTC
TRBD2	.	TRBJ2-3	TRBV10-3	CAISGEGGGTDTQYF	TGTGCCATCAGTGGGGAGGGCGGGGGCACAGATACGCAGTATTTT
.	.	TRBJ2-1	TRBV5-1	CASSPIQAGFSSEQFF	TGCGCCAGCAGCCCTATCCAGGCAGGGTTTTCATCTGAGCAGTTCTTC
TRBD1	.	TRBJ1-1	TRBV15	CATSREAGTGGAEAFF	TGTGCCACCAGCAGAGAAGCGGGGACAGGGGGCGCTGAAGCTTTCTTT
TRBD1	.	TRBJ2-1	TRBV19	CASSTKTGVVGEQFF	TGTGCCAGTAGTACCAAGACAGGGGTGGTCGGTGAGCAGTTCTTC
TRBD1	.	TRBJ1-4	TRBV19	CASSITGQSGEKLFF	TGTGCCAGTAGTATAACGGGACAGTCGGGCGAAAAACTGTTTTTT
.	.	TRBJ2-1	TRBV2	CASRGFSGYNEQFF	TGTGCCAGCAGGGGGTTTAGCGGTTACAATGAGCAGTTCTTC
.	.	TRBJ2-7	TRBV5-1	CASSLTGSGLYEQYF	TGCGCCAGCAGCTTGACAGGTTCCGGATTATACGAGCAGTACTTC
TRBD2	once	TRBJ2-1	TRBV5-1	CASNLAGGYNEQFF	TGCGCCAGCAACTTAGCGGGAGGCTACAATGAGCAGTTCTTC
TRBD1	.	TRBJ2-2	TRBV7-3	CASSLTGTGKGSTGELFF	TGTGCCAGCAGCTTAACGGGGACAGGTAAAGGTAGTACCGGGGAGCTGTTTTTT
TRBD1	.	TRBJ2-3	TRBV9	CASSVGQGVDSDTQYF	TGTGCCAGCAGCGTAGGTCAGGGGGTTGATTCAGATACGCAGTATTTT
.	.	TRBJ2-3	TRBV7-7	CASSVTSTDTQYF	TGTGCCAGCAGTGTGACTAGTACAGATACGCAGTATTTT
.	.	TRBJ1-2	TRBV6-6	CASSTLGGVQGYTF	TGTGCCAGCAGTACCCTCGGAGGGGTTCAAGGCTACACCTTC
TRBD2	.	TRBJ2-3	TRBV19	CASGMLAGVDTQYF	TGTGCCAGTGGCATGCTAGCGGGAGTGGATACGCAGTATTTT
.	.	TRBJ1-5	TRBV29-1	CSVADGVLGNQPQHF	TGCAGCGTCGCAGACGGGGTGCTTGGCAATCAGCCCCAGCATTTT
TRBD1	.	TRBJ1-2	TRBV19	CASSIYRGRGDGYTF	TGTGCCAGTAGTATATATAGGGGGCGAGGGGATGGCTACACCTTC
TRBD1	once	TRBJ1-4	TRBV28	CASSGPGGGREKLFF	TGTGCCAGCAGTGGACCAGGGGGAGGTCGTGAAAAACTGTTTTTT
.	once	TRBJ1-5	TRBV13	CASSLVGVRQPQHF	TGTGCCAGCAGCTTAGTCGGGGTAAGGCAGCCCCAGCATTTT
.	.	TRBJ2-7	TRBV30	CAWSVGGEIHNF	TGTGCCTGGAGTGTAGGAGGTGAGATTCATAACTTC
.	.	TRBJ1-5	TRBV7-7	CASSLGGHPVNQPQHF	TGTGCCAGCAGCTTAGGGGGACACCCGGTCAATCAGCCCCAGCATTTT
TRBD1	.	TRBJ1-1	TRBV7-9	CASSGTGGGREAFF	TGTGCCAGCAGTGGGACAGGGGGCGGTCGGGAAGCTTTCTTT
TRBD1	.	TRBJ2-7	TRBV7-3	CASSWGQGHEQYF	TGTGCCAGCAGCTGGGGACAGGGCCACGAGCAGTACTTC
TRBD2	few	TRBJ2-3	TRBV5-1	CASRLAGSTDTQYF	TGCGCCAGTCGACTAGCGGGAAGCACAGATACGCAGTATTTT
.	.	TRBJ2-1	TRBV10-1	CASSGQANEQFF	TGCGCCAGCAGTGGACAGGCCAATGAGCAGTTCTTC
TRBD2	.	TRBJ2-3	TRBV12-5	CARTHREREGDTQYF	TGTGCTAGGACTCACAGAGAGCGGGAGGGAGATACGCAGTATTTT
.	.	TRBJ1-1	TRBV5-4	CASSLASGQIRPEAFF	TGTGCCAGCAGCTTGGCCTCAGGCCAAATCCGCCCTGAAGCTTTCTTT
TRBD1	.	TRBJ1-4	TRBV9	CASSVGVRGDEKLFF	TGTGCCAGCAGCGTAGGGGTCAGGGGGGACGAAAAACTGTTTTTT
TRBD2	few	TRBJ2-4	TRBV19	CASKVREGKNIQYF	TGTGCCAGTAAGGTGCGGGAGGGCAAAAACATTCAGTACTTC
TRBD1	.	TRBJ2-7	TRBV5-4	CASSVERTGLQYF	TGTGCCAGCAGCGTGGAGAGGACAGGGCTGCAGTACTTC
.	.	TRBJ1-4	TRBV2	CASTVQGLGEKLFF	TGTGCCAGCACCGTGCAGGGGCTTGGCGAAAAACTGTTTTTT
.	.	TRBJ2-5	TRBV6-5	CASLSWEAETQYF	TGTGCCAGCCTCTCGTGGGAGGCAGAGACCCAGTACTTC
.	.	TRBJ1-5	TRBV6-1	CASSEGGGGNQPQHF	TGTGCCAGCAGTGAAGGTGGAGGCGGCAATCAGCCCCAGCATTTT
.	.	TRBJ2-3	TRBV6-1	CASSGVGDRTDTQYF	TGTGCCAGCAGTGGGGTGGGCGACCGCACAGATACGCAGTATTTT